Listed below are T cell receptor beta chains from one sample, sequenced in a study of CD8+ T cells in alopecia areata. Using immunoSEQ multiplex PCR, the repertoire was profiled, and TCRdb retains in-frame clones only, with some absent. The sample consists of some 58,000 clones, 35% to 55% of them appearing once. Specimen: CD8+ T cells sorted from blood, collected between weeks 36 and 40, from a patient treated with tofacitinib. These receptors originate from a human donor with alopecia areata. The CDR3 runs from the conserved cysteine through the conserved F or W. D genes are given only for firm matches. For some rows the clone size is stated as once, few or many, or as a class when expanded; others skip it.

d_gene: .; j_gene: TRBJ2-3; abundance: few; v_gene: TRBV29-1; CDR3nt: TGCAGCGTTGAAGTCCCCCCCTCCGATACGCAGTATTTT; CDR3aa: CSVEVPPSDTQYF
d_gene: .; j_gene: TRBJ2-3; abundance: .; v_gene: TRBV6-1; CDR3nt: TGTGCCACCTCGCCCTCCGGAGATACGCAGTATTTT; CDR3aa: CATSPSGDTQYF
d_gene: .; j_gene: TRBJ2-5; abundance: .; v_gene: TRBV4-3; CDR3nt: TGCGCCAGCAGCCAAACTTACAGGGTGCCGGGAGAGACCCAGTACTTC; CDR3aa: CASSQTYRVPGETQYF
d_gene: .; j_gene: TRBJ1-3; abundance: .; v_gene: TRBV29-1; CDR3nt: TGCAGCGTTGGGGTTTGGGAATCTGGAAACACCATATATTTT; CDR3aa: CSVGVWESGNTIYF
d_gene: .; j_gene: TRBJ2-5; abundance: .; v_gene: TRBV19; CDR3nt: TGTGCCATCACAGACGGGAAGACCCAGTACTTC; CDR3aa: CAITDGKTQYF
d_gene: TRBD1; j_gene: TRBJ2-7; abundance: .; v_gene: TRBV19; CDR3nt: TGTGCCAGTAAAGGACAGGGTGTCTTCACCGAGCAGTACTTC; CDR3aa: CASKGQGVFTEQYF
d_gene: .; j_gene: TRBJ2-7; abundance: .; v_gene: TRBV11-2; CDR3nt: TGTGCCAGCAGCTTAGCGCAGACGTACGAGCAGTACTTC; CDR3aa: CASSLAQTYEQYF
d_gene: TRBD2; j_gene: TRBJ2-6; abundance: .; v_gene: TRBV27; CDR3nt: TGTGCCAGCAGTTTTCGGGGGGCTGGGGCCAACGTCCTGACTTTC; CDR3aa: CASSFRGAGANVLTF
d_gene: .; j_gene: TRBJ2-5; abundance: .; v_gene: TRBV29-1; CDR3nt: TGCAGCGTCGAGCCCCGGGGGGCCCAAGAGACCCAGTACTTC; CDR3aa: CSVEPRGAQETQYF
d_gene: .; j_gene: TRBJ1-1; abundance: .; v_gene: TRBV5-1; CDR3nt: TGCGCCAGCAGCTTGGCGCGAGGTGGGAACACTGAAGCTTTCTTT; CDR3aa: CASSLARGGNTEAFF
d_gene: .; j_gene: TRBJ2-2; abundance: many; v_gene: TRBV2; CDR3nt: TGTGCCAGCAGCCCAGAGAACACCGGGGAGCTGTTTTTT; CDR3aa: CASSPENTGELFF
d_gene: .; j_gene: TRBJ2-2; abundance: .; v_gene: TRBV9; CDR3nt: TGTGCCAGCAGCGTAGCCTCAAAGAACACCGGGGAGCTGTTTTTT; CDR3aa: CASSVASKNTGELFF
d_gene: .; j_gene: TRBJ1-1; abundance: few; v_gene: TRBV29-1; CDR3nt: TGCAGCGTTGTTCCCCAAGACACTGAAGCTTTCTTT; CDR3aa: CSVVPQDTEAFF
d_gene: TRBD2; j_gene: TRBJ2-5; abundance: .; v_gene: TRBV11-2; CDR3nt: TGTGCCAGCAGCCCACCGGGACTAGCACAAGAGACCCAGTACTTC; CDR3aa: CASSPPGLAQETQYF
d_gene: TRBD1; j_gene: TRBJ2-7; abundance: .; v_gene: TRBV9; CDR3nt: TGTGCCAGCAGCGCGGGACAGGTGGGCGAGCAGTACTTC; CDR3aa: CASSAGQVGEQYF
d_gene: .; j_gene: TRBJ1-2; abundance: .; v_gene: TRBV11-2; CDR3nt: TGTGCCAGCAGCTCCGGGACCCCTTATGGCTACACCTTC; CDR3aa: CASSSGTPYGYTF
d_gene: .; j_gene: TRBJ1-1; abundance: .; v_gene: TRBV19; CDR3nt: TGTGCCAGTAGTATTGGTAGGGGCGAAAACACTGAAGCTTTCTTT; CDR3aa: CASSIGRGENTEAFF
d_gene: .; j_gene: TRBJ2-7; abundance: .; v_gene: TRBV5-1; CDR3nt: TGCGCCAGCAGGCCCCCGAACAGGGAGGCCTACGAGCAGTACTTC; CDR3aa: CASRPPNREAYEQYF
d_gene: TRBD1; j_gene: TRBJ2-1; abundance: .; v_gene: TRBV25-1; CDR3nt: TGTGCCAGCAGTGAGGGGACAGCCAATGAGCAGTTCTTC; CDR3aa: CASSEGTANEQFF
d_gene: .; j_gene: TRBJ2-7; abundance: .; v_gene: TRBV28; CDR3nt: TGTGCCAGCAGTCCGGGCCGGGCCCACGAGCAGTACTTC; CDR3aa: CASSPGRAHEQYF
d_gene: .; j_gene: TRBJ2-7; abundance: once; v_gene: TRBV29-1; CDR3nt: TGCAGCGTTGCAGACGGAAGCTCCTACGAGCAGTACTTC; CDR3aa: CSVADGSSYEQYF
d_gene: .; j_gene: TRBJ2-7; abundance: few; v_gene: TRBV29-1; CDR3nt: TGCAGCGTCGCCCGGACAGATAGCTACGAGCAGTACTTC; CDR3aa: CSVARTDSYEQYF
d_gene: TRBD2; j_gene: TRBJ2-7; abundance: .; v_gene: TRBV15; CDR3nt: TGTGCCACCAGCGGAGCGGGACGCTCCTACGAGCAGTACTTC; CDR3aa: CATSGAGRSYEQYF
d_gene: .; j_gene: TRBJ1-5; abundance: few; v_gene: TRBV4-1; CDR3nt: TGCGCCAGCAGCCAAGATTCCGGGGCGGATCAGCCCCAGCATTTT; CDR3aa: CASSQDSGADQPQHF
d_gene: .; j_gene: TRBJ2-7; abundance: .; v_gene: TRBV10-3; CDR3nt: TGTGCCATCAGTGAGTCGGGAGCACGTTCCGACGAGCAGTACTTC; CDR3aa: CAISESGARSDEQYF
d_gene: .; j_gene: TRBJ2-7; abundance: .; v_gene: TRBV11-2; CDR3nt: TGTGCCAGCAGCTCTACAGGGGGGGCCTACGAGCAGTACTTC; CDR3aa: CASSSTGGAYEQYF
d_gene: TRBD1; j_gene: TRBJ1-1; abundance: .; v_gene: TRBV14; CDR3nt: TGTGCCAGCAGCCGTACAGGGGACACTGAAGCTTTCTTT; CDR3aa: CASSRTGDTEAFF
d_gene: .; j_gene: TRBJ1-1; abundance: .; v_gene: TRBV4-1; CDR3nt: TGCGCCAGCAGCGACAGAAAAGGGGCTGAAGCTTTCTTT; CDR3aa: CASSDRKGAEAFF
d_gene: TRBD1; j_gene: TRBJ1-2; abundance: .; v_gene: TRBV10-3; CDR3nt: TGTGCCATCAGTGAGTCCCACAGGGGGCTCTATGGCTACACCTTC; CDR3aa: CAISESHRGLYGYTF
d_gene: .; j_gene: TRBJ2-3; abundance: .; v_gene: TRBV4-1; CDR3nt: TGCGCCAGCAGTCCTAGGGCGGATACGCAGTATTTT; CDR3aa: CASSPRADTQYF
d_gene: .; j_gene: TRBJ2-5; abundance: .; v_gene: TRBV6-5; CDR3nt: TGTGCCAGCAGTCGGAACCGCGGGCTGGGTGCCCAGTACTTC; CDR3aa: CASSRNRGLGAQYF
d_gene: TRBD2; j_gene: TRBJ2-1; abundance: once; v_gene: TRBV27; CDR3nt: TGTGCCAGCAGTTTATCGGGACTAAACAATGAGCAGTTCTTC; CDR3aa: CASSLSGLNNEQFF
d_gene: .; j_gene: TRBJ1-2; abundance: .; v_gene: TRBV29-1; CDR3nt: TGCAGCGTTGAAGAGGGCAGGGAGGGAGGTGTCTACACCTTC; CDR3aa: CSVEEGREGGVYTF
d_gene: .; j_gene: TRBJ1-3; abundance: .; v_gene: TRBV30; CDR3nt: TGTGCCTGCGTGTTCTCTGGAAACACCATATATTTT; CDR3aa: CACVFSGNTIYF
d_gene: .; j_gene: TRBJ2-7; abundance: .; v_gene: TRBV30; CDR3nt: TGTGCCTGGGCGTTGAGGGCCGACGAGCAGTACTTC; CDR3aa: CAWALRADEQYF
d_gene: TRBD2; j_gene: TRBJ2-1; abundance: once; v_gene: TRBV4-1; CDR3nt: TGCGCCAGCAGCCAAGAAGAGGGGCGGGGGAGCTCCTACAATGAGCAGTTCTTC; CDR3aa: CASSQEEGRGSSYNEQFF
d_gene: TRBD2; j_gene: TRBJ2-5; abundance: .; v_gene: TRBV5-6; CDR3nt: TGTGCCAGCAGCTTGAGGACTAGCGTCCAAGAGACCCAGTACTTC; CDR3aa: CASSLRTSVQETQYF
d_gene: TRBD2; j_gene: TRBJ2-2; abundance: .; v_gene: TRBV7-6; CDR3nt: TGTGCCAGCAGCTTGGGACTAGCGGTCACCGGGGAGCTGTTTTTT; CDR3aa: CASSLGLAVTGELFF
d_gene: .; j_gene: TRBJ1-1; abundance: once; v_gene: TRBV20-1; CDR3nt: TGCAGTGCTCCCCTGAACACTGAAGCTTTCTTT; CDR3aa: CSAPLNTEAFF
d_gene: .; j_gene: TRBJ1-2; abundance: .; v_gene: TRBV5-1; CDR3nt: TGCGCCAGCAGCCCCTGGCTTGGTGTGGGTGACGGCTACACCTTC; CDR3aa: CASSPWLGVGDGYTF
d_gene: .; j_gene: TRBJ2-2; abundance: .; v_gene: TRBV9; CDR3nt: TGTGCCAGCAGCGTAGTTGACCGCCCGAACACCGGGGAGCTGTTTTTT; CDR3aa: CASSVVDRPNTGELFF
d_gene: .; j_gene: TRBJ2-3; abundance: .; v_gene: TRBV29-1; CDR3nt: TGCAGCGTTGAAGAAGCCGCAGATACGCAGTATTTT; CDR3aa: CSVEEAADTQYF
d_gene: .; j_gene: TRBJ2-7; abundance: few; v_gene: TRBV27; CDR3nt: TGTGCCAGCAGCCCCAACTCCTACGAGCAGTACTTC; CDR3aa: CASSPNSYEQYF
d_gene: TRBD1; j_gene: TRBJ1-5; abundance: .; v_gene: TRBV19; CDR3nt: TGTGCCAGCTCAAGGACAGGCGCCAATCAGCCCCAGCATTTT; CDR3aa: CASSRTGANQPQHF
d_gene: .; j_gene: TRBJ2-2; abundance: .; v_gene: TRBV19; CDR3nt: TGTGCCAGTAGTATTAAGGTCACCGGGGAGCTGTTTTTT; CDR3aa: CASSIKVTGELFF
d_gene: TRBD1; j_gene: TRBJ2-7; abundance: few; v_gene: TRBV5-1; CDR3nt: TGCGCCAGCAGCTCGGGGGACAGGCTCTACGAGCAGTACTTC; CDR3aa: CASSSGDRLYEQYF